One sample yielded the 23 T cell receptor beta chains listed below, sequenced in a study of graft-versus-host responses after intestinal transplantation. Measured with immunoSEQ multiplex PCR; TCRdb has only the in-frame clones, and not every one. Of roughly 56,000 clones in the sample, around nine tenths were seen once. The sample consisted of PBMCs, taken about 120 days after intestinal transplantation. The receptor set was obtained from a human patient who received an intestinal transplant, so some T cells may come from the graft donor.

This clone is a singleton in its sample. The chain joins TRBV2 to TRBJ2-2; 8 bases line up with TRBD1. The CDR3 length is 15 residues. Germline trimming cut 6 bases from V and 0 bases from J; bases unmatched to any gene: 3. The germline V gene has CDR1 SNHLY and CDR2 FYNNEI. The CDR3 reads CASRVTGANTGELFF. In nucleotides, the CDR3 is TGTGCCAGCAGAGTGACAGGGGCGAACACCGGGGAGCTGTTTTTT.

The CDR3 bases are TGTGCCATCAGTGAGGACCAATCAGGCAACTACGAGCAGTACTTC. It codes for CAISEDQSGNYEQYF. This chain connects TRBV10-3 to TRBJ2-7; D unresolved. CDR1 and CDR2 from the germline V gene are ENHRY and SYGVKD. The CDR3 covers 15 residues. V lost 2 bases and J 3 bases, leaving 14 bases between the germline ends.

The J gene is TRBJ1-1, the V gene TRBV5-1; 9 bases agree with TRBD1. CDR3 length: 15 residues. V lost 0 bases to trimming and J lost 1 base; unmatched junction nucleotides: 1. In germline, CDR1 is SGHRS, CDR2 YFSETQ. In nucleotides, the CDR3 is TGCGCCAGCAGCTTGGTGGGACAGGGGAACACTGAAGCTTTCTTT. Encoded protein: CASSLVGQGNTEAFF.

The chain combines TRBV29-1 with TRBJ1-6; 9 bases are a match to TRBD1. This CDR3 is built from 12 residues. Per germline, CDR1 SQVTM and CDR2 ANQGSEA. V lost 6 bases and J lost 11; bases outside the gene matches: 5. CDR3 nucleotide sequence: TGCAGCGTAGGGACAGGGTTTCCACCCCTCCACTTT. This codes for CSVGTGFPPLHF.

This chain joins TRBV6-1 and TRBJ1-5; 8 bases are a match to TRBD1. CDR3 length: 13 amino acids. Trimming at V came to 8 bases and at J to 3 bases, leaving 3 bases not matched to a gene. Germline-derived CDR1 and CDR2 are MNHNS and SASEGT. The CDR3 DNA is TGTGCCAGCGCAGGGGGCAACAATCAGCCCCAGCATTTT. This sequence encodes CASAGGNNQPQHF.

This chain links TRBV5-1 with TRBJ2-3, with D perhaps TRBD1 (6 bases). The V end was cut by 4 bases, the J end by 4 bases, with 13 bases between. Germline values: CDR1 SGHRS, CDR2 YFSETQ. The CDR3 totals 14 residues. CDR3 DNA: TGCGCCAGCAGCCAATCAACAGGGTCAGATACGCAGTATTTT. This encodes CASSQSTGSDTQYF.

This clone showed up just once. This chain connects TRBV29-1 to TRBJ2-1; 12 bases agree with TRBD2. Per the germline V gene, CDR1 is SQVTM and CDR2 is ANQGSEA. V lost 1 base to trimming and J lost 6 bases; unmatched junction nucleotides: 4. This CDR3 is 15 amino acids long. The CDR3 DNA reads as TGCAGCGTTGAAGTTTCGACTAGCGGGAGCAATGAGCAGTTCTTC. This translates into CSVEVSTSGSNEQFF.

This chain uses TRBV7-9 with TRBJ2-1; possible D gene TRBD1, 5 bases. The CDR3 is 15 residues long. The germline V and J ends were trimmed by 3 bases and 0 bases, with 9 bases remaining between them. Germline values: CDR1 SEHNR, CDR2 FQNEAQ (reference sequence). CDR3 coding DNA: TGTGCCAGCAGCTTCAAGGGGCCCTCCTACAATGAGCAGTTCTTC. Protein sequence: CASSFKGPSYNEQFF.

The V gene is TRBV15, the J gene TRBJ2-5, with 10 bases identical to TRBD1. The J call is doubtful: the DNA matches TRBJ2-7 better. The CDR3 length is 14 residues. CDR1 and CDR2 (germline): LNHNV, YYDKDF (reference sequence). As DNA, the CDR3 is TGTGCCACCAGCCCGGGACAGGGGTCCTACGAGCAGTACTTC. Amino acid sequence: CATSPGQGSYEQYF.

J is TRBJ2-1 and V is TRBV14; perhaps TRBD2 as D (5 bases). The CDR3 has 18 residues. The germline V and J ends were trimmed by 0 bases and 4 bases, with 19 bases remaining between them. CDR1 is SGHDN, CDR2 FVKESK, per germline. The CDR3 here is CASSQETHGVRFYNEQFF. The CDR3 nucleotides are TGTGCCAGCAGCCAAGAAACCCACGGGGTTAGGTTTTACAATGAGCAGTTCTTC.

The chain employs TRBV18 and TRBJ2-1, with no clear D. The germline V gene encodes CDR1 KGHSH and CDR2 LQKENI. This CDR3 is 14 amino acids long. With 2 bases removed from V and 12 bases from J, the gap between germline ends came to 17 bases. The CDR3, as DNA: TGTGCCAGCTCACCAGGGCCCGGCGAGTTCGGGCAGTTCTTC. Its protein is CASSPGPGEFGQFF.

The chain recombines TRBV10-3 with TRBJ1-2, with 10 bases that match TRBD1. V lost 3 bases to trimming and J lost 3 bases; unmatched junction nucleotides: 10. CDR3 length: 17 residues. Per the germline V gene, CDR1 is ENHRY and CDR2 is SYGVKD. The CDR3 reads CAISDVSGQGIDYGYTF. The CDR3, as DNA: TGTGCCATCAGTGATGTATCGGGACAGGGGATCGACTATGGCTACACCTTC.

The chain uses TRBV27 and TRBJ1-2; D gene uncertain. There are 13 residues in the CDR3. The germline CDR1 and CDR2 sequences are MNHEY and SMNVEV (reference sequence). V lost 3 bases and J lost 7, with 12 bases in between. The CDR3 is CASSFSHRVGYTF. The CDR3 coding sequence is TGTGCCAGCAGTTTTTCACATCGGGTTGGCTACACCTTC.

The gene calls are TRBV2 and TRBJ2-7; D remains unclear. Trimming removed 5 bases at V and 3 bases at J, with 5 bases between. Per germline, CDR1 SNHLY and CDR2 FYNNEI. The CDR3 loop spans 11 amino acids. The CDR3 protein is CASSIFYEQYF. The CDR3 DNA reads TGTGCCAGCAGTATCTTCTACGAGCAGTACTTC.

The V gene is TRBV6-5, the J gene TRBJ2-5; D remains unclear. The better agreement between TRBJ2-7 and the DNA end casts doubt on the J call. The CDR3 loop spans 15 amino acids. Germline V lookup: CDR1 MNHEY, CDR2 SVGAGI. CDR3: CASSYSRHPSYEQYF. CDR3 DNA: TGTGCCAGCAGTTACTCTAGACATCCCTCCTACGAGCAGTACTTC.

The J gene is TRBJ2-7, the V gene TRBV5-1; D possibly matches TRBD1 or TRBD2 (5 bases each). The CDR3 extends over 13 amino acids. Trimming cost V 3 bases and J 7 bases, with 14 bases left between them. Germline V gene sequence: CDR1 SGHRS, CDR2 YFSETQ. The DNA for the CDR3 is TGCGCCAGCAGCTGGGACCTTGGTTTGGAGCAGTACTTC. This gives the protein CASSWDLGLEQYF.

The chain links TRBV4-2 to TRBJ2-1, with 8 bases that match TRBD2. The junction had 7 bases not matched to a gene; V was cut back by 2 bases and J by 7 bases. The germline CDR1 and CDR2 sequences are LGHNA and YNFKEQ. The CDR3 spans 15 residues. CDR3: CASSQRVAGWNEQFF. In nucleotides, the CDR3 is TGTGCCAGCAGCCAAAGGGTAGCGGGGTGGAATGAGCAGTTCTTC.

The CDR3 loop is CASSSHGPGLNTEAFF. DNA of the CDR3: TGTGCCAGCAGTTCCCACGGGCCCGGGCTCAACACTGAAGCTTTCTTT. The rearrangement joins TRBV6-6 to TRBJ1-1; D is unresolved. The germline CDR1 and CDR2 sequences are MNHNY and SVGAGI (reference sequence). With 4 bases removed from V and 2 bases from J, the gap between germline ends came to 17 bases. The CDR3 loop spans 16 amino acids.

J is TRBJ2-3 and V is TRBV4-1, with 9 nucleotides matching TRBD2. V was clipped by 1 base and J by 6 bases; unmatched bases: 5. The germline V gene has CDR1 MGHRA and CDR2 YSYEKL. The CDR3 contains 15 residues. CDR3 bases: TGCGCCAGCAGCCAAGGTGCGGGAGGGGGGGATACGCAGTATTTT. Translated, it gives CASSQGAGGGDTQYF.

This sequence joins TRBV5-1 and TRBJ1-1; D is possibly TRBD1 (6 bases). Between the trimmed V and J ends, which lost 6 bases and 1 base, there was a span of 19 bases. The CDR3 extends over 16 amino acids. CDR1 is SGHRS, CDR2 YFSETQ, per germline. CDR3 region: CASTPPYGQPNTEAFF. Here the CDR3 DNA reads TGCGCCAGCACCCCTCCATACGGACAGCCGAACACTGAAGCTTTCTTT.

As regards this clone: At one end the junction does not follow the germline gene, possibly because of a read error. CDR3 sequence: CASTPTGTGGSHEQYF. DNA of the CDR3: TGTGCCAGCACACCAACCGGGACAGGGGGCTCCCACGAGCAGTACTTC. The chain is built from TRBV6-6 and TRBJ2-5; 12 bases line up with TRBD1. The last part of the DNA fits TRBJ2-7 better; the J call may be wrong. CDR1 and CDR2 from the germline V gene are MNHNY and SVGAGI (reference sequence). The CDR3 totals 16 residues.

In DNA, the CDR3 is TGTGCCAGCAGCTGGGCTCCAGGGGACTCTGGAAACACCATATATTTT. Amino acid sequence: CASSWAPGDSGNTIYF. The chain is built from TRBV5-6 and TRBJ1-3; D is possibly TRBD1 (6 bases). Trimming removed 3 bases from V and 0 bases from J, with 13 bases in between. Per the germline V gene, CDR1 is SGHDT and CDR2 is YYEEEE. The CDR3 loop spans 16 amino acids.

The chain joins TRBV11-2 to TRBJ2-5; no clear D. The CDR3 extends over 13 amino acids. Germline CDR1 is SGHAT and CDR2 is FQNNGV. With 7 bases removed from V and 3 bases from J, the gap between germline ends came to 12 bases. The CDR3 DNA is TGTGCCAGCAAGGCCTGGTTGGAAGAGACCCAGTACTTC. This translates into CASKAWLEETQYF.